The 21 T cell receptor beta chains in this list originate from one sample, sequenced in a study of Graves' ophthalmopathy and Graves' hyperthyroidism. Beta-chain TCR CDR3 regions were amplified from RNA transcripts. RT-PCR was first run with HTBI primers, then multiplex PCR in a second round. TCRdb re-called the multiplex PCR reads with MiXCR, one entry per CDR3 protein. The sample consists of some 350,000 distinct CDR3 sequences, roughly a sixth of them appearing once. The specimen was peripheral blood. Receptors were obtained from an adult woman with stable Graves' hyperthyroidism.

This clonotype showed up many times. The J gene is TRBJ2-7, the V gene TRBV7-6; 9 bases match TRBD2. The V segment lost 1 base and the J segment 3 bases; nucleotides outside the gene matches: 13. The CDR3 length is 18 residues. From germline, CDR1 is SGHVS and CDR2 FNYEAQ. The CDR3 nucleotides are TGTGCCAGCAGCTTAGTTCTAGCGGGACCCGAAATAAACTACGAGCAGTACTTC. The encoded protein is CASSLVLAGPEINYEQYF.

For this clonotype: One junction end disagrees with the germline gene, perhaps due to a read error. The CDR3 sequence is CASTRGGGIKYF. CDR3 bases: TGTGCCAGCACCCGAGGGGGCGGCATTAAGTACTTC. V and J are TRBV28 and TRBJ2-4, with 7 positions matching TRBD1. The CDR3 has 12 residues. The V gene's germline CDR1 is MDHEN and CDR2 SYDVKM.

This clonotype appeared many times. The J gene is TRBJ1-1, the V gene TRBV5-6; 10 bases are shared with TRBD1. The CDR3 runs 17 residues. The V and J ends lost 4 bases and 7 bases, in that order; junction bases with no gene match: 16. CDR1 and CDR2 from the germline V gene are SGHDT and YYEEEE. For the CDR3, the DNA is TGTGCCAGCAGCAATTCCCGGGACAGGGGTAGACTGGGTGAAGCTTTCTTT. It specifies CASSNSRDRGRLGEAFF.

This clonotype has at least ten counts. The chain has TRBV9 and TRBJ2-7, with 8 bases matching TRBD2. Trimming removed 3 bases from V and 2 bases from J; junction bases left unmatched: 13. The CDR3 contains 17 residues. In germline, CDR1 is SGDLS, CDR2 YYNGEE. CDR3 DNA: TGTGCCAGCAGCGCAGGGGTGACGGGACTAGGGGCCTACGAGCAGTACTTC. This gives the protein CASSAGVTGLGAYEQYF.

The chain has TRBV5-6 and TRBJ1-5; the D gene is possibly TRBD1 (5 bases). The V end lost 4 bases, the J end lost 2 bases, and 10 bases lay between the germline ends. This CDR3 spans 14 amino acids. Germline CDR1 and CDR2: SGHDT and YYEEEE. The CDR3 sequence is CASSHWGGNQPQHF. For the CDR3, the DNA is TGTGCCAGCAGCCATTGGGGGGGCAATCAGCCCCAGCATTTT.

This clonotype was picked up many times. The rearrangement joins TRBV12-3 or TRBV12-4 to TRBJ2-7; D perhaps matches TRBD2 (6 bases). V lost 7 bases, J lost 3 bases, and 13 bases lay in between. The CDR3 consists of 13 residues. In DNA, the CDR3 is TGTGCCAGCACCCGGGACTGGCTCTACGAGCAGTACTTC. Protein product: CASTRDWLYEQYF.

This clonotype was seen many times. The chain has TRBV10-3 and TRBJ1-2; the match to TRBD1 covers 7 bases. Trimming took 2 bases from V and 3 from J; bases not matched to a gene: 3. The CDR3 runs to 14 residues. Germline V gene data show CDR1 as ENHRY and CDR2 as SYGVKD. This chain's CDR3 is CAISELGTDYGYTF. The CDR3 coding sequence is TGTGCCATCAGTGAGCTGGGGACAGACTATGGCTACACCTTC.

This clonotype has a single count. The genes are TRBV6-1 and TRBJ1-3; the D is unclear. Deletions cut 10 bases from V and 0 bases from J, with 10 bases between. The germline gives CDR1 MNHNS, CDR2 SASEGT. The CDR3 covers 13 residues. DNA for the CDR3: TGTGCCACCCTACGAGCCTCTGGAAACACCATATATTTT. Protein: CATLRASGNTIYF.

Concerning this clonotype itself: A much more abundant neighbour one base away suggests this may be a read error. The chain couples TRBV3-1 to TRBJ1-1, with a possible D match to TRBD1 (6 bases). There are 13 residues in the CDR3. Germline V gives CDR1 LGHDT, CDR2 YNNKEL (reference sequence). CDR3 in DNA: TGTGGCAGCAGCTCTACAGGGATAGAAGAAGCTTTCTTT. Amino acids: CGSSSTGIEEAFF.

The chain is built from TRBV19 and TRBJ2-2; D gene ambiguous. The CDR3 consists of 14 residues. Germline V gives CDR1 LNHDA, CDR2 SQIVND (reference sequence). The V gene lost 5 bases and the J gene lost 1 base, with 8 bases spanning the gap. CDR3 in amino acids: CASSVAKNTGELFF. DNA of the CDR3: TGTGCCAGTAGTGTAGCCAAGAACACCGGGGAGCTGTTTTTT. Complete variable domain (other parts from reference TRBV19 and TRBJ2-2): DGGITQSPKYLFRKEGQNVTLSCEQNLNHDAMYWYRQDPGQGLRLIYYSQIVNDFQKGDIAEGYSVSREKKESFPLTVTSAQKNPTAFYLCASSVAKNTGELFFGEGSRLTVL.

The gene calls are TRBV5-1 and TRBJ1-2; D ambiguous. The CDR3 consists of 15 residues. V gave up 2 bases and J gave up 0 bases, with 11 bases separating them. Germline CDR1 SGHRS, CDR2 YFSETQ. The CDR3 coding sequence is TGCGCCAGCAGCTTTGGTCCTCCAGCTAACTATGGCTACACCTTC. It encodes CASSFGPPANYGYTF.

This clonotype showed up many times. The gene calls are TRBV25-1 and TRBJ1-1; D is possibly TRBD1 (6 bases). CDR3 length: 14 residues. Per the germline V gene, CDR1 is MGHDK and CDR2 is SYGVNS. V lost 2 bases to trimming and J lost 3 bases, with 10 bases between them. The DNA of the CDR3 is TGTGCCAGCAGTGAAACAGGGTACGACACTGAAGCTTTCTTT. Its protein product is CASSETGYDTEAFF.

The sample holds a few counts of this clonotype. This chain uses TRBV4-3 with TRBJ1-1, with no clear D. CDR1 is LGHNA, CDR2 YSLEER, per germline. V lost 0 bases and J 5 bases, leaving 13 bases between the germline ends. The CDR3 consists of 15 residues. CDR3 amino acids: CASSQDSGELTEAFF. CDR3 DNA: TGCGCCAGCAGCCAAGATTCAGGAGAACTGACTGAAGCTTTCTTT.

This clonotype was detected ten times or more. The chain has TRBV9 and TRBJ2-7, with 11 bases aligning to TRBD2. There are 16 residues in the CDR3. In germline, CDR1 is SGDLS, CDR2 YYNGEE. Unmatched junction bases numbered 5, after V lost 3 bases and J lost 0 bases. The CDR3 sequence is CASSGGLAESSYEQYF. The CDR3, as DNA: TGTGCCAGCAGCGGGGGACTAGCGGAGAGCTCCTACGAGCAGTACTTC.

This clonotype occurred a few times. The CDR3 loop is CASSQEILGQASNTIYF. The CDR3 nucleotides are TGCGCCAGCAGCCAAGAAATATTGGGGCAGGCCTCGAACACCATATATTTT. The chain uses TRBV4-3 and TRBJ1-3, with D possibly TRBD1 on 5 matching bases. V was trimmed by 0 bases and J by 7 bases, leaving 19 bases between them. CDR1 LGHNA and CDR2 YSLEER come from the germline V gene. CDR3 size: 17 residues.

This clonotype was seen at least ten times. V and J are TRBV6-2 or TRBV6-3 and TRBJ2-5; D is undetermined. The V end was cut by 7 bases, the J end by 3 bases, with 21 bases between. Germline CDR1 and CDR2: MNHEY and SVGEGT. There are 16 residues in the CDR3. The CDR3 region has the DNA TGTGCCAGCACTACACAAAAAGAGACGTTAAAAGAGACCCAGTACTTC. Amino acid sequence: CASTTQKETLKETQYF.

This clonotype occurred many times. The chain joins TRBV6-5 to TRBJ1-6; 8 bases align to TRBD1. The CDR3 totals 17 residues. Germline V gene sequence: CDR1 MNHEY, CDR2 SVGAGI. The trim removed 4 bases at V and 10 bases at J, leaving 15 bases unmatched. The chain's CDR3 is CASSFRTGIKAYSPLHF. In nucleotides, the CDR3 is TGTGCCAGCAGTTTTCGGACAGGGATAAAGGCATACTCACCCCTCCACTTT.

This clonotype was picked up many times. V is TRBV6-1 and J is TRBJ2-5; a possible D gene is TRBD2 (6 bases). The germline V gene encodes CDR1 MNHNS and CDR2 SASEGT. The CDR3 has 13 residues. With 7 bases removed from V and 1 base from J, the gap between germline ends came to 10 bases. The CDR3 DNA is TGTGCCAGCACCCCCGGGGGCCAAGAGACCCAGTACTTC. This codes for CASTPGGQETQYF.

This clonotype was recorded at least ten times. This CDR3 is CASSLGRYNEQFF. The CDR3 DNA follows: TGTGCCAGCAGTTTAGGCCGCTACAATGAGCAGTTCTTC. The genes are TRBV28 and TRBJ2-1; D is ambiguous. This CDR3 has 13 residues. Trimming shortened V by 2 bases and J by 3 bases, and 5 bases separated the two germline ends. The germline V gene encodes CDR1 MDHEN and CDR2 SYDVKM.

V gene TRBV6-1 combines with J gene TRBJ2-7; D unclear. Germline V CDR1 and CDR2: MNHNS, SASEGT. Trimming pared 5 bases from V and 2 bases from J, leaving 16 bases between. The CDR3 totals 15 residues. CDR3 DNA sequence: TGTGCCAGCAGTCCCTGGGGTTCAGAGGCCTACGAGCAGTACTTC. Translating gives CASSPWGSEAYEQYF.

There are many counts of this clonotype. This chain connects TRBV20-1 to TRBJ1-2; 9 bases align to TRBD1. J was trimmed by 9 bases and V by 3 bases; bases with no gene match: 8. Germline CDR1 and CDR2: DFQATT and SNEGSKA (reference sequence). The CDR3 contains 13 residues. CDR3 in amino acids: CSASRADRGSYTF. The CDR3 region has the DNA TGCAGTGCTAGCCGAGCGGACAGGGGAAGCTACACCTTC.